These 18 T cell receptor beta chains were sequenced from one sample in a study of shared clonotypes between healthy human individuals. TCRdb's table, derived via immunoSEQ multiplex PCR, lists solely in-frame clones and lacks some. The sample shows about 1.5 million clones, roughly 98% of them seen only once. Sequencing was performed on naive CD4+ T cells sorted from blood. Subset denoted: CD45RA+ positively selected. Every receptor here comes from a man between 25 and 39 years old in good health.

This clone was counted a single time. The chain carries TRBV4-1 and TRBJ2-7, with 11 bases fitting TRBD2. This CDR3 has 16 amino acids. Unmatched junction bases numbered 5, after V lost 0 bases and J lost 4 bases. CDR1 and CDR2 (germline): MGHRA, YSYEKL. This chain's CDR3 is CASSQDMGLAAYEQYF. The CDR3 DNA is TGCGCCAGCAGCCAAGATATGGGACTAGCGGCTTACGAGCAGTACTTC.

DNA of the CDR3: TGTGCCAGCAGCCAAGGGACAGGGAGCTATGGCTACACCTTC. Translation gives CASSQGTGSYGYTF. The chain is built from TRBV4-2 and TRBJ1-2, with 8 positions matching TRBD1. J lost 4 bases, V lost 1 base, and 2 bases had no gene match. The germline V gene has CDR1 LGHNA and CDR2 YNFKEQ. This CDR3 has 14 amino acids.

This chain connects TRBV27 to TRBJ2-3, with TRBD2 matching over 11 bases. The CDR3 has 16 amino acids. Germline V CDR1 and CDR2: MNHEY, SMNVEV (reference sequence). Trimming cost V 4 bases and J 5 bases; bases outside gene matches: 8. The CDR3 DNA follows: TGTGCCAGCAGTTCCCGACTAGCGGGGCGGAGAGATACGCAGTATTTT. This translates into CASSSRLAGRRDTQYF.

This sequence joins TRBV4-1 and TRBJ2-1; 12 bases match TRBD2. Trimming cost V 3 bases and J 0 bases; bases outside gene matches: 9. Germline V gene data show CDR1 as MGHRA and CDR2 as YSYEKL. The CDR3 is 19 residues long. In DNA, the CDR3 is TGCGCCAGCAGCCAGACGCTCGGACTAGCGGGGAACTCCTACAATGAGCAGTTCTTC. This sequence encodes CASSQTLGLAGNSYNEQFF.

This rearrangement joins TRBV15 to TRBJ2-1; D unresolved. The germline CDR1 and CDR2 sequences are LNHNV and YYDKDF (reference sequence). Trimming pared 3 bases from V and 8 bases from J, leaving 17 bases between. The CDR3 contains 15 residues. Here the CDR3 DNA reads TGTGCCACCAGCAGGGCGGATCCACTACGCGATGAGCAGTTCTTC. As protein: CATSRADPLRDEQFF. The entire variable domain, with the rest obtained from reference TRBV15 and TRBJ2-1, is as follows: DAMVIQNPRYQVTQFGKPVTLSCSQTLNHNVMYWYQQKSSQAPKLLFHYYDKDFNNEADTPDNFQSRRPNTSFCFLDIRSPGLGDTAMYLCATSRADPLRDEQFFGPGTRLTVL.

The rearrangement joins TRBV5-4 to TRBJ2-7; 10 nucleotides match TRBD1. Germline V lookup: CDR1 SGHNT, CDR2 YYREEE (reference sequence). V gave up 0 bases and J gave up 0 bases; unmatched junction bases: 3. This CDR3 contains 16 residues. Written as DNA, the CDR3 is TGTGCCAGCAGCTTGGGGGGGACAGGGGCCTCCTACGAGCAGTACTTC. Translated, it gives CASSLGGTGASYEQYF.

The chain employs TRBV18 and TRBJ2-2; no clear D. This CDR3 has 13 amino acids. Germline values: CDR1 KGHSH, CDR2 LQKENI. Trimming took off 3 bases at V and 6 bases at J, with 8 bases between the two ends. The CDR3 reads CASSPGSAGELFF. CDR3 in DNA: TGTGCCAGCTCACCCGGTTCGGCCGGGGAGCTGTTTTTT.

This chain uses TRBV6-6 with TRBJ2-7; 8 bases map to TRBD2. Trimming removed 0 bases from V and 5 bases from J; junction bases left unmatched: 9. Germline V gene sequence: CDR1 MNHNY, CDR2 SVGAGI (reference sequence). This CDR3 contains 16 residues. The CDR3 loop is CASSYSSPAGEDEQYF. Written as DNA, the CDR3 is TGTGCCAGCAGTTACTCGAGCCCAGCGGGAGAAGACGAGCAGTACTTC.

The gene calls are TRBV19 and TRBJ2-7; D is ambiguous. Germline CDR1 and CDR2: LNHDA and SQIVND (reference sequence). The germline V and J ends were trimmed by 3 bases and 6 bases, with 12 bases remaining between them. The CDR3 has 13 residues. The CDR3 coding sequence is TGTGCCAGTAGTATTCAGACTGGGGTCGAGCAGTACTTC. Protein sequence: CASSIQTGVEQYF.

The chain employs TRBV10-1 and TRBJ2-1, with 12 bases aligning to TRBD2. CDR3 length: 17 amino acids. The germline V gene encodes CDR1 WNHNN and CDR2 SYGVQD (reference sequence). The trim removed 6 bases at V and 2 bases at J, leaving 8 bases unmatched. The CDR3 protein is CASSPVASGRAYNEQFF. DNA of the CDR3: TGCGCCAGCAGCCCAGTGGCTAGCGGGAGGGCCTACAATGAGCAGTTCTTC.

The rearrangement uses TRBV18 and TRBJ2-1; D is unresolved. The CDR3 is 14 amino acids. Trimming took off 3 bases at V and 7 bases at J, with 13 bases between the two ends. Germline V lookup: CDR1 KGHSH, CDR2 LQKENI. The CDR3 region is CASSPTGWANEQFF. In nucleotides, the CDR3 is TGTGCCAGCTCACCTACGGGCTGGGCGAATGAGCAGTTCTTC. Variable domain in full (rest from reference TRBV18 and TRBJ2-1): NAGVMQNPRHLVRRRGQEARLRCSPMKGHSHVYWYRQLPEEGLKFMVYLQKENIIDESGMPKERFSAEFPKEGPSILRIQQVVRGDSAAYFCASSPTGWANEQFFGPGTRLTVL.

The chain links TRBV15 to TRBJ2-6, with D perhaps being TRBD1 or TRBD2 (5 bases each). The germline CDR1 and CDR2 sequences are LNHNV and YYDKDF (reference sequence). V was clipped by 8 bases and J by 1 base, with 12 bases between them. This CDR3 has 15 amino acids. CDR3 bases: TGTGCCACCGGGGGTGCCCAATCTGGGGCCAACGTCCTGACTTTC. This sequence encodes CATGGAQSGANVLTF.

The V gene is TRBV5-1, the J gene TRBJ2-3; the D gene is possibly TRBD2 (5 bases). CDR3 size: 18 residues. The V gene lost 0 bases and the J gene lost 1 base, with 18 bases spanning the gap. Germline CDR1 SGHRS, CDR2 YFSETQ. CDR3 region: CASSLVGPHLGGTDTQYF. The CDR3 DNA is TGCGCCAGCAGCTTGGTTGGTCCACACCTCGGGGGCACAGATACGCAGTATTTT.

The chain couples TRBV5-1 to TRBJ2-2; weak D call: TRBD2 (5 bases). The germline gives CDR1 SGHRS, CDR2 YFSETQ. This CDR3 is 15 amino acids long. V was shortened by 1 base and J by 5 bases, with 12 bases between the two germline ends. The chain's CDR3 is CASSLNPTGTGELFF. CDR3 DNA sequence: TGCGCCAGCAGCTTGAACCCTACGGGGACCGGGGAGCTGTTTTTT.

This clone came up once. V is TRBV5-6 and J is TRBJ1-4; D is possibly TRBD1 (5 bases). Germline V lookup: CDR1 SGHDT, CDR2 YYEEEE. This CDR3 spans 15 amino acids. Trimming shortened V by 3 bases and J by 0 bases, and 9 bases separated the two germline ends. CDR3 in amino acids: CASSYRGATNEKLFF. CDR3 nucleotides: TGTGCCAGCAGCTATAGGGGTGCAACTAATGAAAAACTGTTTTTT.

This clone was recorded once. The sample contains more than one DNA sequence encoding this CDR3. The genes are TRBV9 and TRBJ2-1, with a tentative D call TRBD2 (6 bases). Trimming took off 0 bases at V and 6 bases at J, with 10 bases between the two ends. The CDR3 runs 14 residues. From germline, CDR1 is SGDLS and CDR2 YYNGEE. The CDR3 region has the DNA TGTGCCAGCAGCGTAGCGGGAGCGGCCAATGAGCAGTTCTTC. It is translated as CASSVAGAANEQFF.

The genes are TRBV15 and TRBJ1-5; 9 bases line up with TRBD1. CDR1 and CDR2 from the germline V gene are LNHNV and YYDKDF (reference sequence). V trimming: 3 bases; J trimming: 5 bases; junction bases outside the gene matches: 5. The CDR3 totals 15 residues. This CDR3 reads CATSRDRGVYQPQHF. The DNA of the CDR3 is TGTGCCACCAGCAGGGACAGGGGAGTGTATCAGCCCCAGCATTTT.

The chain combines TRBV28 with TRBJ1-5, with D possibly being TRBD1 (5 bases). This CDR3 has 13 amino acids. CDR1 and CDR2 from the germline V gene are MDHEN and SYDVKM. The V gene lost 6 bases and the J gene lost 5 bases, with 11 bases spanning the gap. CDR3 amino acids: CASSRDSYQPQHF. The DNA for the CDR3 is TGTGCCAGCAGCCGTGACAGTTATCAGCCCCAGCATTTT.